This TCR beta chain was sequenced for a study of monozygotic twins with inflammatory bowel disease. Study-wide results and limits: Differing immunosuppressive treatments may have added variability to patient repertoires. Relative to healthy twins, IBD patients had fewer clonotypes in common with others, a gap that was especially apparent with disease activity. Healthy co-twins exceeded IBD patients in TCRbeta diversity as measured by inverse Simpson.

TCR libraries each used around 3,500 ng of total RNA. TCRdb re-called the 5' RACE reads and shows each CDR3 protein once, DNA omitted. The sample's table shows fewer than 350,000 distinct CDR3 sequences. The CDR3 runs to 14 residues. Looked up from germline, CDR1 is SGHVS and CDR2 is FNYEAQ. For this clonotype: What it binds is not known.

The specimen was blood. This rearrangement joins TRBV7-6 to TRBJ2-7; TCRdb's assignment of TRBD1 cannot be checked, as there is no DNA. This TCR derives from a human donor with ulcerative colitis or Crohn's disease, or a healthy co-twin of an affected twin (not recorded which). Here the CDR3 reads CASSSRGGSYEQYF.